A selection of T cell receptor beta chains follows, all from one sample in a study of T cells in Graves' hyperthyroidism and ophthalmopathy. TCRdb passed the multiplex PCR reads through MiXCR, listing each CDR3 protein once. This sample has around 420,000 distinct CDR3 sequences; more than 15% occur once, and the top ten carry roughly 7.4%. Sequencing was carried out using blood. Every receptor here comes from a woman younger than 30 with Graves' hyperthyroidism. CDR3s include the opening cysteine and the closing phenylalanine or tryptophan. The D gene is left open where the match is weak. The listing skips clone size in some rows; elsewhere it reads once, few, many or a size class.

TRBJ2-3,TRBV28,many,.,TGTGCCAGCAGCCCCGACTACTTCACAGATACGCAGTATTTT,CASSPDYFTDTQYF
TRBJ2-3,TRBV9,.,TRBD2,TGTGCCAGCACCCTCGGCCTCAGCGGGGGACGCACAGATACGCAGTATTTT,CASTLGLSGGRTDTQYF
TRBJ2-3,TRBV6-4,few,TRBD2,TGTGCCAGCAGTGAAGAAGCGGGAGGGAGTACAGATACGCAGTATTTT,CASSEEAGGSTDTQYF
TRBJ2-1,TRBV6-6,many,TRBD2,TGTGCCAGCAGTTACTCGACGGGGGGGGGATACAATGAGCAGTTCTTC,CASSYSTGGGYNEQFF
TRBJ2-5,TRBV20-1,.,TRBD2,TGCAGTGCTACTCCACTAGCGGGGTGGTACCAAGAGACCCAGTACTTC,CSATPLAGWYQETQYF
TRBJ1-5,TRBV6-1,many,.,TGTGCCAGCAGTCTTCCCAATTATAGCAATCAGCCCCAGCATTTT,CASSLPNYSNQPQHF
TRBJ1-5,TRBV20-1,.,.,TGCAGTGCTTGCCTCAAGCTAGCGGGGGGTAGCAATCAGCCCCAGCATTTT,CSACLKLAGGSNQPQHF
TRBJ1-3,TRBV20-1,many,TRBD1,TGCAGTGCTGCCGGACAGGCACTTGGAAACACCATATATTTT,CSAAGQALGNTIYF
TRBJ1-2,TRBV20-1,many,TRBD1,TGCAGTGCTAGTAACAGGGGGAGGGAAAACTATGGCTACACCTTC,CSASNRGRENYGYTF
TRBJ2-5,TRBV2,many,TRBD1,TGTGCCAGCAGTGGGGAACAGGGGGGCCTGGGAGAGACCCAGTACTTC,CASSGEQGGLGETQYF
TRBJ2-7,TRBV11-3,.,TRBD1,TGTGCTTCGACAGGGAGCTCCTACGAGCAGTACTTC,CASTGSSYEQYF
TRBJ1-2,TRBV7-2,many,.,TGTGCCAGCAGCTTCCGGCGTCTGTCCCTAAGTTCTAACTATGGCTACACCTTC,CASSFRRLSLSSNYGYTF
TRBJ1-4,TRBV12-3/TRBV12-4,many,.,TGTGCCAGCAGTCGCGCCGGGACGGGGGGAAAACTGTTTTTT,CASSRAGTGGKLFF
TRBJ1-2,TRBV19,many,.,TGTGCCAGTAGTTTACAGGGCCGGATCTATGGCTACACCTTC,CASSLQGRIYGYTF